The entry below describes one T cell receptor (beta chain). CDR1 is MNHGY and CDR2 is SAAAGT in the germline V gene. Trimming took 4 bases from V and 10 from J, leaving 11 bases between them. The CDR3 covers 12 residues. Treatment: randomized to nivolumab then ipilimumab (arm A) or the reverse (arm B). The record originates from a study of sequential checkpoint blockade in melanoma. Produced via immunoSEQ multiplex PCR; TCRdb's table is partial and in-frame only. The repertoire consists of 4,000 to 5,000 clones, with roughly a third occurring once and the leading ten covering around 6.7%. Source: tumor tissue (inferred from file names), taken from a patient given nivolumab and ipilimumab in sequence. This clonotype was sampled from a human donor with melanoma. The J gene is TRBJ2-1, the V gene TRBV6-8; possibly TRBD2 for D (6 bases). This chain's CDR3 is CASSLGGGEQFF. CDR3 DNA sequence: TGTGCCAGCAGTTTGGGGGGTGGGGAGCAGTTCTTC.